These 15 T cell receptor beta chains were sequenced from one sample in a study of monozygotic twins with inflammatory bowel disease. TCRdb reprocessed the 5' RACE reads; each CDR3 protein has one entry and no DNA is given. This sample's table has about 150,000 distinct CDR3 sequences. Sequences were obtained from blood. The source of these receptors is a human donor with ulcerative colitis or Crohn's disease, or a healthy co-twin of an affected twin (not recorded which).

This chain connects TRBV20-1 to TRBJ2-5; TCRdb proposes TRBD2, but this gene call is untestable without DNA. Germline loops: CDR1 DFQATT, CDR2 SNEGSKA (reference sequence). CDR3 length: 13 amino acids. CDR3 sequence: CSAARVAGETQYF.

The chain couples TRBV28 to TRBJ1-5; TCRdb returns TRBD1, unconfirmable since there is no DNA. Germline values: CDR1 MDHEN, CDR2 SYDVKM. The CDR3 sequence is 15 residues long. CDR3 protein: CASSLGSTGNQPQHF.

The chain uses TRBV6-2 or TRBV6-3 and TRBJ2-3; TCRdb picks TRBD1, but there is no DNA to check that call. Germline assignment: CDR1 MNHEY and CDR2 SVGEGT. The length of the CDR3 is 13 residues. CDR3 sequence reads: CASSYSGTGNPAF.

The chain combines TRBV7-3 with TRBJ2-2; TCRdb outputs TRBD2, but without DNA this stays unchecked. The CDR3 length is 17 residues. Germline CDR1 SGHTA, CDR2 FQGTGA. This chain's CDR3 is CASSLGGLAGVAGELFF. Using reference TRBV7-3 and TRBJ2-2 for the parts outside the CDR3, the full variable domain is GAGVSQTPSNKVTEKGKYVELRCDPISGHTALYWYRQSLGQGPEFLIYFQGTGAADDSGLPNDRFFAVRPEGSVSTLKIQRTERGDSAVYLCASSLGGLAGVAGELFFGEGSRLTVL.

This chain links TRBV20-1 with TRBJ2-3; as DNA is missing, the TRBD1 call by TCRdb cannot be tested. CDR3 length equals 14 residues. In germline, CDR1 is DFQATT, CDR2 SNEGSKA (reference sequence). Here the CDR3 reads CSAGTTGIQDTQYF.

The genes are TRBV24-1 and TRBJ1-5; TCRdb indicates TRBD1, and absent DNA this call remains unverified. The CDR3 covers 14 residues. Germline V gene data show CDR1 as KGHDR and CDR2 as SFDVKD. CDR3 region: CATSGQGLQQPQHF.

J is TRBJ2-7 and V is TRBV30; absent DNA, TCRdb's TRBD1 call cannot be checked. Per the germline V gene, CDR1 is GTSNPN and CDR2 is SVGIG (reference sequence). CDR3 length equals 15 residues. The CDR3 protein is CAWSAPHLKGYEQYF.

Here the CDR3 reads CASSYSFVLREQFF. The chain links TRBV6-2 or TRBV6-3 to TRBJ2-1. This CDR3 contains 14 residues. Germline-derived CDR1 and CDR2 are MNHEY and SVGEGT.

The CDR3 sequence: CSASGTGYEQYF. The chain is built from TRBV20-1 and TRBJ2-7; no DNA is available, so the TRBD1 call from TCRdb remains unchecked. CDR1 DFQATT and CDR2 SNEGSKA come from the germline V gene (reference sequence). CDR3 length: 12 residues.

This chain connects TRBV20-1 to TRBJ2-7; TCRdb gives TRBD1 as the D gene, but with no DNA this cannot be confirmed. The CDR3 is 12 residues long. In germline, CDR1 is DFQATT, CDR2 SNEGSKA (reference sequence). The CDR3 loop is CSLPDHGGGQYF.

This chain connects TRBV7-2 to TRBJ2-2. In germline, CDR1 is SGHTA, CDR2 FQGNSA. The CDR3 is 13 amino acids. CDR3 protein: CASSLRPAGELFF.

The V gene is TRBV5-1, the J gene TRBJ2-5; lacking DNA, the TRBD2 call made by TCRdb goes unchecked. The CDR3 sequence is 15 residues long. Germline CDR1 SGHRS, CDR2 YFSETQ. The chain's CDR3 is CASSLAVAGDETQYF.

The CDR3 sequence is CASSHRPGQGFEQYF. The J gene is TRBJ2-7, the V gene TRBV12-3 or TRBV12-4; TCRdb reports TRBD1, a call that lacks DNA to check it against. This CDR3 comprises 15 residues.

This chain joins TRBV20-1 and TRBJ2-5; TCRdb proposes TRBD2, but this gene call is untestable without DNA. The CDR3 has 14 residues. Germline lookup yields CDR1 DFQATT and CDR2 SNEGSKA (reference sequence). The chain's CDR3 is CSARLGKRGETQYF.

This sequence joins TRBV18 and TRBJ2-3. Per the germline V gene, CDR1 is KGHSH and CDR2 is LQKENI. This CDR3 is built from 13 residues. CDR3: CASSPDRTDTQYF. Complete variable domain (other parts from reference TRBV18 and TRBJ2-3): NAGVMQNPRHLVRRRGQEARLRCSPMKGHSHVYWYRQLPEEGLKFMVYLQKENIIDESGMPKERFSAEFPKEGPSILRIQQVVRGDSAAYFCASSPDRTDTQYFGPGTRLTVL.